This T cell receptor (beta chain) was obtained from a study of T-cell memory formation after mild COVID-19. Amplification by 5'RACE using constant-segment primers produced TCR alpha and TCR beta cDNA libraries that carried sample barcodes and UMIs. TCRdb independently ran MiXCR on the 5' RACE reads; one entry per CDR3 protein. The sample gives roughly 620,000 distinct CDR3 sequences, more than 15% of which show up once; more than 10% is in the top ten. The CDR3 is 12 amino acids. The germline V gene encodes CDR1 SGHVS and CDR2 FQNEAQ. The V end lost 10 bases, the J end lost 4 bases, and 12 bases lay between the germline ends. Study observations and caveats: Unconfirmed was the SARS-CoV-2 specificity of second-wave clones that peaked on day 37. The study found contracting CD4+ clones mainly in CM and EM and contracting CD8+ clones in EMRA.

Notes on this clonotype: The antigen is unknown.

This chain joins TRBV7-8 and TRBJ2-3; D is ambiguous. The TCR was taken from an adult woman who had mild COVID-19 (a few samples of this study predate the infection). Cell type and time point are not known. Sequenced sample: PBMCs or a T cell subset sorted from them (not recorded which). CDR3 nucleotides: TGTGCCACCACCTGGCGGTCAGATACGCAGTATTTT. Translated: CATTWRSDTQYF.